This TCR beta chain was retrieved from a study of CD8+ T cells in alopecia areata. Study information: Each day, treated patients took oral tofacitinib twice, at 5 to 10 mg per dose. Tofacitinib administration persisted for 6 to 18 months, succeeded by 6 months off drug. Scoring of severity for treated patients was based on percentage of affected scalp area.

Trimming pared 3 bases from V and 8 bases from J, leaving 11 bases between. The CDR3 has 12 residues. Germline-derived CDR1 and CDR2 are SGHRS and YFSETQ. cDNA prepared by RNA extraction and subsequent reverse transcription served as the template for sequencing. Clones were read by immunoSEQ multiplex PCR, and TCRdb kept only the in-frame ones, dropping some. The table records 120,000 or so clones, 61% of them present only once. Noted treatment: oral pan-JAK inhibitor, 5-10 mg twice daily. Peripheral blood and lesional scalp punch biopsies came from alopecia areata patients. Only a few counts were recorded for this clone.

The chain has TRBV5-1 and TRBJ2-5, with no clear D. The sequence was obtained from a human donor with alopecia areata. The specimen was CD4+ T cells sorted from blood, collected at week 4, from a patient treated with tofacitinib. The CDR3: CASSYEGDTQYF. DNA of the CDR3: TGCGCCAGCAGCTACGAAGGAGATACCCAGTACTTC.